These 28 T cell receptor beta chains were sequenced from one sample in a study of spatial heterogeneity in lung cancer. TCRdb processed the 5' RACE reads anew with MiXCR; each CDR3 protein has one entry. The table shows 9,500 to 15,000 distinct CDR3 sequences, with roughly 6.2% occurring only once. Specified time point: sample taken at primary tumor resection. Whole RNA came from tumor, nontumor lung or frozen PBMC and was sequenced without being sorted. The sample in question was normal lung tissue next to the tumor, obtained at surgery. Source of these receptors: a male donor with early-stage non-small cell lung cancer.

Relative to its sample, this clonotype is medium-sized. The library was designed around alpha chains, so this beta chain is a stray read whose abundance carries little weight. The chain carries TRBV27 and TRBJ2-5, with D perhaps TRBD2 (5 bases). This CDR3 region has 14 residues. V was cut by 4 bases and J by 7 bases, with 16 bases left in between. The germline V gene has CDR1 MNHEY and CDR2 SMNVEV (reference sequence). The CDR3 sequence is CASSSSLEFATQYF. In DNA, the CDR3 is TGTGCCAGCAGTTCCTCACTAGAATTCGCGACCCAGTACTTC.

This clonotype has just a few counts. This beta chain lies outside the target of a library built for alpha chains; its clone size means little. This CDR3 reads CASSLNGLREASDTGELFF. In DNA, the CDR3 is TGTGCCAGCAGCCTCAACGGGCTTCGGGAGGCTTCGGACACCGGGGAGCTGTTTTTT. The chain carries TRBV13 and TRBJ2-2; 7 bases fit TRBD2. The germline V gene has CDR1 PRHDT and CDR2 FYEKMQ (reference sequence). The CDR3 loop spans 19 amino acids. V lost 5 bases and J lost 3; bases outside the gene matches: 18. Looking up the rest from reference TRBV13 and TRBJ2-2 gives the full variable domain: AAGVIQSPRHLIKEKRETATLKCYPIPRHDTVYWYQQGPGQDPQFLISFYEKMQSDKGSIPDRFSAQQFSDYHSELNMSSLELGDSALYFCASSLNGLREASDTGELFFGEGSRLTVL.

There are many counts of this clonotype. This beta chain was picked up by a library intended for alpha chains and is off target, so its count carries little meaning. The chain employs TRBV5-4 and TRBJ2-5; 14 bases are a match to TRBD2. Unmatched junction bases numbered 10, after V lost 4 bases and J lost 5 bases. The germline gives CDR1 SGHNT, CDR2 YYREEE (reference sequence). The CDR3 has 17 residues. For the CDR3, the DNA is TGTGCCAGCAGCGCCGGGACTAGCGGGAGACGTGCGGAGACCCAGTACTTC. Its protein is CASSAGTSGRRAETQYF.

In its sample, this clonotype was seen many times. This beta chain is off target for a library built for alpha chains, so its abundance means little. This chain joins TRBV9 and TRBJ2-1; 10 bases fit TRBD2. Germline V lookup: CDR1 SGDLS, CDR2 YYNGEE. The CDR3 is 15 amino acids. The V gene end was trimmed by 3 bases and the J gene end by 3 bases; junction bases not matched to a gene: 3. The CDR3 DNA sequence: TGTGCCAGCAGCGCGCTAGCGGGAGACTACAATGAGCAGTTCTTC. This sequence encodes CASSALAGDYNEQFF. Variable domain in full (rest from reference TRBV9 and TRBJ2-1): DSGVTQTPKHLITATGQRVTLRCSPRSGDLSVYWYQQSLDQGLQFLIQYYNGEERAKGNILERFSAQQFPDLHSELNLSSLELGDSALYFCASSALAGDYNEQFFGPGTRLTVL.

There are many counts of this clonotype. The library was prepared for alpha chains; this beta chain is a stray read, so its frequency means little. The chain links TRBV28 to TRBJ1-1, with a possible D match to TRBD1 (6 bases). The CDR3 runs to 17 residues. Trimming took 2 bases from V and 0 from J, leaving 16 bases between them. The germline gives CDR1 MDHEN, CDR2 SYDVKM. DNA of the CDR3: TGTGCCAGCAGTTTAGTCCCGAGGGGGGGACTGAACACTGAAGCTTTCTTT. Its translation is CASSLVPRGGLNTEAFF.

As to this clonotype: Little can be read into the size of this beta chain, an off-target read in a library designed for alpha chains. The chain couples TRBV12-3 or TRBV12-4 to TRBJ2-7; 9 bases align to TRBD1. V lost 7 bases, J lost 5 bases, and 6 bases stayed unmatched. The CDR3 consists of 13 residues. In nucleotides, the CDR3 is TGTGCCAGCAATTTGGACAGGGGCGACGAGCAGTACTTC. Translating gives CASNLDRGDEQYF.

This clonotype showed up many times. This beta chain came through as a stray read in a library set up for alpha chains, and its size says little. This rearrangement joins TRBV6-5 to TRBJ1-6; D call uncertain. The CDR3 sequence is 16 residues long. The germline gives CDR1 MNHEY, CDR2 SVGAGI. Trimming cost V 6 bases and J 7 bases, with 19 bases left between them. CDR3 residues: CASRPDGAWANSPLHF. In nucleotides, the CDR3 is TGTGCCAGCAGACCGGACGGAGCGTGGGCCAATTCACCCCTCCACTTT.

This clonotype has at least ten counts. The library was built for alpha chains, so this beta chain is an off-target read and its size means little. The chain links TRBV5-4 to TRBJ1-1, with a weak D call TRBD1 (6 bases). In germline, CDR1 is SGHNT, CDR2 YYREEE (reference sequence). Trimming removed 4 bases from V and 0 bases from J, with 16 bases in between. The length of the CDR3 is 16 residues. The chain's CDR3 is CASSPRGGLMNTEAFF. The CDR3 bases are TGTGCCAGCAGCCCGAGGGGGGGGCTAATGAACACTGAAGCTTTCTTT.

This clonotype was seen many times. Since the library was made to target alpha chains, this beta chain is a stray read and its abundance is not meaningful. The chain combines TRBV20-1 with TRBJ1-5, with D possibly being TRBD1 (5 bases). CDR3 length: 15 amino acids. V was clipped by 3 bases and J by 4 bases, with 16 bases between them. CDR1 and CDR2 from the germline V gene are DFQATT and SNEGSKA (reference sequence). The CDR3: CSARGVEMGNQPQHF. The DNA of the CDR3 is TGCAGTGCTAGGGGGGTGGAGATGGGAAATCAGCCCCAGCATTTT.

There are many counts of this clonotype. Since the library was made to target alpha chains, this beta chain is a stray read and its abundance is not meaningful. This chain uses TRBV20-1 with TRBJ1-2; 7 bases are a match to TRBD1. CDR3 size: 13 residues. From germline, CDR1 is DFQATT and CDR2 SNEGSKA (reference sequence). V gave up 2 bases and J gave up 6 bases; unmatched junction bases: 6. The CDR3 spells CSARIDRADGYTF. Written as DNA, the CDR3 is TGCAGTGCTAGAATCGACAGGGCGGATGGCTACACCTTC.

As to this clonotype: As an off-target read in a library built for alpha chains, this beta chain has a frequency of little significance. V is TRBV28 and J is TRBJ2-1, with 12 nucleotides matching TRBD2. CDR1 and CDR2 from the germline V gene are MDHEN and SYDVKM. The CDR3 has 17 residues. The V and J ends lost 5 bases and 0 bases, in that order; junction bases with no gene match: 5. Written as DNA, the CDR3 is TGTGCCAGCAGTCTCTCGACTAGCGGGAGCTCCTACAATGAGCAGTTCTTC. Amino acid sequence: CASSLSTSGSSYNEQFF.

Ten or more counts support this clonotype. A library prepared for alpha chains yielded this beta chain as an off-target read; its size is of little meaning. The J gene is TRBJ2-1, the V gene TRBV6-5; D gene uncertain. Germline V CDR1 and CDR2: MNHEY, SVGAGI. The CDR3 is made up of 13 amino acids. V was trimmed by 2 bases and J by 3 bases, leaving 5 bases between them. CDR3 residues: CASSYRVYNEQFF. The CDR3 DNA sequence: TGTGCCAGCAGTTACCGGGTCTACAATGAGCAGTTCTTC.

Judged by abundance, this clonotype is medium-sized. The library was prepared for alpha chains; this beta chain is a stray read, so its frequency means little. The chain has TRBV12-3 or TRBV12-4 and TRBJ2-2, with unresolved D. V was pared by 8 bases and J by 3 bases, with 10 bases between. This CDR3 spans 13 amino acids. The CDR3: CASESAYTGELFF. DNA for the CDR3: TGTGCCAGCGAGTCAGCTTACACCGGGGAGCTGTTTTTT.

By its share, this clonotype is medium-sized. This beta chain is an off-target read within a library intended for alpha chains, so its frequency means little. This chain links TRBV5-1 with TRBJ2-1, with D unresolved. Germline CDR1 SGHRS, CDR2 YFSETQ. The germline V and J ends were trimmed by 9 bases and 15 bases, with 13 bases remaining between them. CDR3 length: 9 residues. CDR3 sequence (DNA): TGCGCCACCAAAAGACGATGGTTCTTC. Its translation is CATKRRWFF.

This clonotype has at least ten counts. This beta chain appears as a stray read in a library generated for alpha chains; its size is not informative. J is TRBJ2-5 and V is TRBV6-1; no definite D call. Trimming took off 6 bases at V and 7 bases at J, with 6 bases between the two ends. Per the germline V gene, CDR1 is MNHNS and CDR2 is SASEGT. The CDR3 has 10 residues. CDR3 sequence: CASRASTQYF. For the CDR3, the DNA is TGTGCCAGCAGGGCCTCGACCCAGTACTTC.

This clonotype was recorded a few times. Little can be read into the size of this beta chain, an off-target read in a library designed for alpha chains. The J gene is TRBJ2-1, the V gene TRBV7-9; 15 nucleotides align to TRBD2. V lost 5 bases and J lost 2; bases outside the gene matches: 7. CDR3 size: 18 residues. In germline, CDR1 is SEHNR, CDR2 FQNEAQ (reference sequence). The CDR3 sequence is CASSPGLAGGITYNEQFF. The DNA for the CDR3 is TGTGCCAGCAGCCCGGGACTAGCGGGAGGTATTACCTACAATGAGCAGTTCTTC. Drawing the rest from reference TRBV7-9 and TRBJ2-1, the complete variable domain is DTGVSQNPRHKITKRGQNVTFRCDPISEHNRLYWYRQTLGQGPEFLTYFQNEAQLEKSRLLSDRFSAERPKGSFSTLEIQRTEQGDSAMYLCASSPGLAGGITYNEQFFGPGTRLTVL.

This clonotype was observed a handful of times. With the library built for alpha chains, this beta chain is off target and its frequency is not meaningful. The chain joins TRBV7-8 to TRBJ2-4; D remains ambiguous. Germline loops: CDR1 SGHVS, CDR2 FQNEAQ. Trimming left V 3 bases short and J 3 bases short, with 6 bases between. The CDR3 contains 13 residues. CDR3 nucleotides: TGTGCCAGCAGCTTGTTGGGCAAAAACATTCAGTACTTC. This sequence encodes CASSLLGKNIQYF. Full variable domain (outside the CDR3, taken from reference TRBV7-8 and TRBJ2-4): GAGVSQSPRYKVAKRGQDVALRCDPISGHVSLFWYQQALGQGPEFLTYFQNEAQLDKSGLPSDRFFAERPEGSVSTLKIQRTQQEDSAVYLCASSLLGKNIQYFGAGTRLSVL.

This clonotype was picked up many times. The library was prepared for alpha chains; this beta chain is a stray read, so its frequency means little. V is TRBV12-3 or TRBV12-4 and J is TRBJ2-1; 10 positions match TRBD2. This CDR3 spans 16 amino acids. Trimming cost V 9 bases and J 8 bases; bases outside gene matches: 16. The CDR3 DNA sequence: TGTGCCAGTACTAAGACCGGGACTAGCGTGGGGTATGAGCAGTTCTTC. This translates into CASTKTGTSVGYEQFF.

This clonotype occurred many times. This beta chain is an unintended read in a library built for alpha chains; its size means little. This sequence joins TRBV11-2 and TRBJ2-1; no reliable D call. The CDR3 consists of 16 residues. CDR1 and CDR2 from the germline V gene are SGHAT and FQNNGV. The V gene lost 2 bases and the J gene lost 7 bases, with 18 bases spanning the gap. The CDR3 region is CASSLNPVARINEQFF. The CDR3, as DNA: TGTGCCAGCAGCTTAAATCCGGTTGCCCGAATAAATGAGCAGTTCTTC.

The sample holds many counts of this clonotype. This beta chain is an off-target read within a library intended for alpha chains, so its frequency means little. The chain has TRBV24-1 and TRBJ2-2, with D perhaps matching TRBD1 (6 bases). The V and J ends lost 2 bases and 6 bases respectively, with 15 bases between them. Germline CDR1 KGHDR, CDR2 SFDVKD. The CDR3 totals 16 residues. The CDR3 coding sequence is TGTGCCACCAGTGATTCACAGGGCCCGTGGTCCGGGGAGCTGTTTTTT. Protein sequence: CATSDSQGPWSGELFF.

This clonotype is medium-sized in the sample. This beta chain lies outside the target of a library built for alpha chains; its clone size means little. The chain carries TRBV27 and TRBJ2-7; TRBD2 agrees at 10 bases. Losses at the gene ends were 4 bases for V and 2 bases for J; bases not matched to a gene: 5. Germline V gene sequence: CDR1 MNHEY, CDR2 SMNVEV (reference sequence). CDR3 length equals 15 residues. The CDR3 bases are TGTGCCAGCAGTTCCAGCGGGAGGGTTACCTACGAGCAGTACTTC. Amino acids: CASSSSGRVTYEQYF.

In its sample, this clonotype was seen many times. This beta chain represents an off-target read in a library built for alpha chains; its size is of limited meaning. J is TRBJ1-5 and V is TRBV27; possibly TRBD1 for D (6 bases). This CDR3 is built from 15 residues. CDR1 is MNHEY and CDR2 is SMNVEV in the germline V gene (reference sequence). The V and J ends lost 4 bases and 2 bases respectively, with 12 bases between them. As DNA, the CDR3 is TGTGCCAGCAGTTCAACAGGGAAGGGCAATCAGCCCCAGCATTTT. This encodes CASSSTGKGNQPQHF.

This clonotype was detected ten times or more. This beta chain slipped into a library made for alpha chains as a stray read, so its size is not meaningful. The rearrangement links TRBV9 to TRBJ2-5; the D gene could be TRBD1 or TRBD2 (6 bases each). With 0 bases removed from V and 4 bases from J, the gap between germline ends came to 13 bases. This CDR3 has 15 residues. Per the germline V gene, CDR1 is SGDLS and CDR2 is YYNGEE. The CDR3 reads CASSVGGARGETQYF. The CDR3 DNA sequence: TGTGCCAGCAGCGTAGGGGGGGCGAGGGGAGAGACCCAGTACTTC.

This clonotype was seen repeatedly, ten times or more. This beta chain is a stray read from a library made for alpha chains; its abundance is not meaningful. The chain couples TRBV6-6 to TRBJ2-1; TRBD2 matches 7 bases. The germline V gene has CDR1 MNHNY and CDR2 SVGAGI (reference sequence). Germline trimming cut 6 bases from V and 2 bases from J; bases unmatched to any gene: 10. This CDR3 spans 16 amino acids. The CDR3, as DNA: TGTGCCAGCAGGGTAGCGGGCCACGGCACCTACAATGAGCAGTTCTTC. Amino acid sequence: CASRVAGHGTYNEQFF.

This clonotype was seen a few times. For a library built for alpha chains, this beta chain is a stray read; little rests on its size. The gene calls are TRBV5-1 and TRBJ2-5; TRBD2 matches 12 bases. The CDR3 loop spans 15 amino acids. Trimming cost V 4 bases and J 2 bases; bases outside gene matches: 3. The germline V gene has CDR1 SGHRS and CDR2 YFSETQ. The CDR3 region has the DNA TGCGCCAGCAGCACCGGGACTAGCGGGCAAGAGACCCAGTACTTC. Residues: CASSTGTSGQETQYF.

This clonotype was seen many times. This beta chain is a stray read from a library made for alpha chains; its abundance is not meaningful. The J gene is TRBJ1-2, the V gene TRBV6-5; 8 bases align to TRBD1. J lost 3 bases, V lost 5 bases, and 2 bases had no gene match. The germline CDR1 and CDR2 sequences are MNHEY and SVGAGI. The CDR3 totals 13 residues. The CDR3 protein is CASSVTGDYGYTF. DNA of the CDR3: TGTGCCAGCAGTGTGACAGGGGACTATGGCTACACCTTC.

This clonotype was seen repeatedly, ten times or more. This beta chain is off target for a library built for alpha chains, so its abundance means little. CDR3 sequence reads: CASSDSTGGADTQYF. The CDR3 nucleotides read TGTGCCAGCAGTGACTCGACAGGGGGCGCAGATACGCAGTATTTT. The rearrangement joins TRBV6-4 to TRBJ2-3; 10 positions match TRBD1. Germline assignment: CDR1 MRHNA and CDR2 SNTAGT. J gave up 4 bases and V 0 bases, and 1 base lay outside the gene matches. The CDR3 is 15 amino acids.

Worth noting for this clonotype: For a library built for alpha chains, this beta chain is a stray read; little rests on its size. V gene TRBV28 combines with J gene TRBJ2-3; D may correspond to TRBD1 or TRBD2 (6 bases each). The CDR3 totals 13 residues. Germline V gene lookup returns CDR1 MDHEN and CDR2 SYDVKM. Trimming left V 8 bases short and J 4 bases short, with 13 bases between. CDR3 in DNA: TGTGCCAGCGGCTATGGGGGGCCAGATACGCAGTATTTT. Translating it yields CASGYGGPDTQYF.